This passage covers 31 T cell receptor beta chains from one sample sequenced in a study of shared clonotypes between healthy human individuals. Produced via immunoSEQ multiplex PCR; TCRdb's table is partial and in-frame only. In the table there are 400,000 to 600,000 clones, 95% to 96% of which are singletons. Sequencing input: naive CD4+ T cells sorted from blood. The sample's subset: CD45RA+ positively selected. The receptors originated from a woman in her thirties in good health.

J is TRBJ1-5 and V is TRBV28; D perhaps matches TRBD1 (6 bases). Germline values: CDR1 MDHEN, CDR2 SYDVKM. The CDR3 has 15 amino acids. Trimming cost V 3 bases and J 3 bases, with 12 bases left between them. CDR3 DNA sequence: TGTGCCAGCAGTTTCCAGGGGAGGCTCAATCAGCCCCAGCATTTT. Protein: CASSFQGRLNQPQHF.

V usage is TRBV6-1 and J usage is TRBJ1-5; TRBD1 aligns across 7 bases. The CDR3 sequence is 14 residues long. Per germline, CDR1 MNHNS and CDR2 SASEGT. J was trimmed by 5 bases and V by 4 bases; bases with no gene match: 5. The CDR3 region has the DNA TGTGCCAGCAGTGGGGGGACAGAATATCAGCCCCAGCATTTT. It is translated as CASSGGTEYQPQHF.

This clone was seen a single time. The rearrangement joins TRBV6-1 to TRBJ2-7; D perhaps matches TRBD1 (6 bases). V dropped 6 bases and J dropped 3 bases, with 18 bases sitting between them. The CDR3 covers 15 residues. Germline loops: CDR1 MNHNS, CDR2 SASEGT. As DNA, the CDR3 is TGTGCCAGCAGGCGACAGGACCTTGGATTCTACGAGCAGTACTTC. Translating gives CASRRQDLGFYEQYF.

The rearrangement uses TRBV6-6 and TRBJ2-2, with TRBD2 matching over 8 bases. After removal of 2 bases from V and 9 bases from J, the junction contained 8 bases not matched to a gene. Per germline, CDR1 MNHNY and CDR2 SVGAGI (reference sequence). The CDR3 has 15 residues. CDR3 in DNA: TGTGCCAGCAGTTACACCCGGGAGGGGGGGTGGGAGCTGTTTTTT. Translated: CASSYTREGGWELFF.

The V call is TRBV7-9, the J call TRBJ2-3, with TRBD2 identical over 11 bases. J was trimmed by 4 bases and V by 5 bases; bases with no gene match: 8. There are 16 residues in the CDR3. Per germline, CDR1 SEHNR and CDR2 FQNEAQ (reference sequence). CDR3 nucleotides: TGTGCCAGCAGCGAAATAGCGGGAGGGCCACCAGATACGCAGTATTTT. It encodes CASSEIAGGPPDTQYF.

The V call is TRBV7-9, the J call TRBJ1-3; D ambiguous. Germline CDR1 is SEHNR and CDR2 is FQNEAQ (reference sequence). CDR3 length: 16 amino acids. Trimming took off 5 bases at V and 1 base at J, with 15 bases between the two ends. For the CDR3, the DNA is TGTGCCAGCAGCCCTCGGACGCGATATTCTGGAAACACCATATATTTT. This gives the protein CASSPRTRYSGNTIYF. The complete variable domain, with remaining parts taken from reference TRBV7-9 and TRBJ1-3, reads DTGVSQNPRHKITKRGQNVTFRCDPISEHNRLYWYRQTLGQGPEFLTYFQNEAQLEKSRLLSDRFSAERPKGSFSTLEIQRTEQGDSAMYLCASSPRTRYSGNTIYFGEGSWLTVV.

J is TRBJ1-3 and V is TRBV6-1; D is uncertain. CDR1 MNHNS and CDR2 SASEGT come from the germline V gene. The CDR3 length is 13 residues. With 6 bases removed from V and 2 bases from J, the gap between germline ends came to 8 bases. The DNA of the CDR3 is TGTGCCAGCAGGGAGTCGGCTGGAAACACCATATATTTT. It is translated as CASRESAGNTIYF.

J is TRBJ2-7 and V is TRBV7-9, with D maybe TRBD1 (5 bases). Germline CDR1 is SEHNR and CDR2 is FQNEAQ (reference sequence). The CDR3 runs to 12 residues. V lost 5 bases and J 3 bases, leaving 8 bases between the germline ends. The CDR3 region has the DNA TGTGCCAGCAGCAAGCAGGGCTACGAGCAGTACTTC. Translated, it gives CASSKQGYEQYF.

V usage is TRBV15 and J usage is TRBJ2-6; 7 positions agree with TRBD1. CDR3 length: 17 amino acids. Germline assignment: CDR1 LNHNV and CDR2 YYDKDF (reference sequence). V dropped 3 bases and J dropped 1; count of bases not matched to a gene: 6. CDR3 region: CATSSTGAVSGANVLTF. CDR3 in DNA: TGTGCCACCAGCAGCACAGGGGCGGTGTCTGGGGCCAACGTCCTGACTTTC.

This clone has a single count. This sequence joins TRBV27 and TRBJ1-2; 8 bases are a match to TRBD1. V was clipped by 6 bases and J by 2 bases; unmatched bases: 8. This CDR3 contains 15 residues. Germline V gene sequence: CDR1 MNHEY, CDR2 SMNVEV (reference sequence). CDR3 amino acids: CASRPRTGLNYGYTF. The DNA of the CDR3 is TGTGCCAGCAGACCCCGGACAGGGTTGAACTATGGCTACACCTTC.

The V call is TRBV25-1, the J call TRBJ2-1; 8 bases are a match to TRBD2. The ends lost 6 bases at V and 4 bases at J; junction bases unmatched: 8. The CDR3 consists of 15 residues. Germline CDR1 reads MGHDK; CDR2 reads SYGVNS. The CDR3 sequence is CASSPSGSGYNEQFF. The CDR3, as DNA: TGTGCCAGCAGCCCAAGCGGGAGCGGGTACAATGAGCAGTTCTTC.

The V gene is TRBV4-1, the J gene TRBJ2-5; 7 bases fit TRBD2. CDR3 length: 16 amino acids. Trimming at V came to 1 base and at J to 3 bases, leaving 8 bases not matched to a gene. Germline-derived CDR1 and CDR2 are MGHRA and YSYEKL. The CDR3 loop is CASSQVFGLGKETQYF. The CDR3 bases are TGCGCCAGCAGCCAAGTATTTGGACTAGGGAAAGAGACCCAGTACTTC.

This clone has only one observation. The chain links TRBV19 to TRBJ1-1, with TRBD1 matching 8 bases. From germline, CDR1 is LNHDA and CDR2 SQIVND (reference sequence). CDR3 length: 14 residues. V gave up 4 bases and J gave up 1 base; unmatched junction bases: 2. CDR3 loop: CASSTGTGNTEAFF. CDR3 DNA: TGTGCCAGTAGTACCGGGACAGGGAACACTGAAGCTTTCTTT.

CDR3 residues: CASSLSGADEQFF. The CDR3 bases are TGTGCCAGCAGTTTATCAGGGGCCGACGAGCAGTTCTTC. This chain links TRBV28 with TRBJ2-1; D might be TRBD1 (6 bases). This CDR3 contains 13 residues. Germline V CDR1 and CDR2: MDHEN, SYDVKM. V lost 1 base to trimming and J lost 10 bases, with 11 bases between them.

CDR3 amino acids: CASSTGLAPDTQYF. CDR3 coding DNA: TGTGCCAGTAGTACGGGACTAGCCCCAGATACGCAGTATTTT. The V and J genes are TRBV19 and TRBJ2-3, with TRBD2 identical over 9 bases. The CDR3 loop spans 14 amino acids. J gave up 4 bases and V 4 bases, and 3 bases lay outside the gene matches. CDR1 is LNHDA and CDR2 is SQIVND in the germline V gene (reference sequence).

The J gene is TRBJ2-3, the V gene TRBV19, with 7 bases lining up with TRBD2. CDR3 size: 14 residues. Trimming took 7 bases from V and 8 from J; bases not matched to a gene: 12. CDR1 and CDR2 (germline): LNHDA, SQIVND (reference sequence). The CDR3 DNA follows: TGTGCCAGTAAAGGGGCGGGGGTTTCGGGTACGCAGTATTTT. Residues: CASKGAGVSGTQYF.

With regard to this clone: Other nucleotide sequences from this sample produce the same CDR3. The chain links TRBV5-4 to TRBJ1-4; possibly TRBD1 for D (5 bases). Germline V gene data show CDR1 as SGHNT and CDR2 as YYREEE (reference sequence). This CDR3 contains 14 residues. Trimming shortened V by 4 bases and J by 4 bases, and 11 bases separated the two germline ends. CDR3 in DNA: TGTGCCAGCAGCCTGGGGGGAATTAATGAAAAACTGTTTTTT. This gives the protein CASSLGGINEKLFF.

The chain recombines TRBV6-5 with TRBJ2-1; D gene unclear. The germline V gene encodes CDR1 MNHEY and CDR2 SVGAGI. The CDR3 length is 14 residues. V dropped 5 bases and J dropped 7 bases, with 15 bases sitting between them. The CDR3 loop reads CASSPRGSRNEQFF. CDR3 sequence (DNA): TGTGCCAGCAGTCCACGTGGTTCTCGAAATGAGCAGTTCTTC.

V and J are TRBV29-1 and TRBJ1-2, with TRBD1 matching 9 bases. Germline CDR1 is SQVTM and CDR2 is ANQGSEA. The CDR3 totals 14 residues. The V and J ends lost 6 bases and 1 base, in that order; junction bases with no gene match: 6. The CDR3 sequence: CSVGGTGINYGYTF. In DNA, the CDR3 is TGCAGCGTCGGAGGGACAGGGATTAACTATGGCTACACCTTC.

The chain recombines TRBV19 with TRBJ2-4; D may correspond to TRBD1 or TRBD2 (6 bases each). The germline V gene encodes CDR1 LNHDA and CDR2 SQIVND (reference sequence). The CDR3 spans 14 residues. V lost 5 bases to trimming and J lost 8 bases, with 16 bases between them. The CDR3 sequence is CASSSGEALDIQYF. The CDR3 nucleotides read TGTGCCAGTAGTTCAGGGGAGGCTTTAGACATTCAGTACTTC.

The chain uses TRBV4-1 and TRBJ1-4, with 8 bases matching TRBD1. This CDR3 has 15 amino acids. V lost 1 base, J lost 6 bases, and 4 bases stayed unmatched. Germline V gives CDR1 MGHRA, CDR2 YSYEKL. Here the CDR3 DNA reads TGCGCCAGCAGCCAAGCCCAGGGGGCGGATGAAAAACTGTTTTTT. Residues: CASSQAQGADEKLFF.

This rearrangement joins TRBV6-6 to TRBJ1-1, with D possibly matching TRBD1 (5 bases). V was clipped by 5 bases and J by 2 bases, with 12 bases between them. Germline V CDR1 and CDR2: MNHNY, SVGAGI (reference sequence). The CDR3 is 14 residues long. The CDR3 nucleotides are TGTGCCAGCAGTGGGACTCCGGGAAACACTGAAGCTTTCTTT. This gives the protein CASSGTPGNTEAFF.

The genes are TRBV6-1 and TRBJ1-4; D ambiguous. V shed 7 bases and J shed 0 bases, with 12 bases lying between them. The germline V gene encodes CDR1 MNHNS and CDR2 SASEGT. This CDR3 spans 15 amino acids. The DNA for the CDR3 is TGTGCCAGCACACCCGGCGGGACAACTAATGAAAAACTGTTTTTT. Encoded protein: CASTPGGTTNEKLFF.

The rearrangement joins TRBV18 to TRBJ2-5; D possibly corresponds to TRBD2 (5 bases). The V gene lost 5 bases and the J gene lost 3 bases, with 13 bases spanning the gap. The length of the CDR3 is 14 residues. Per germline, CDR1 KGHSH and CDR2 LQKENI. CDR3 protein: CASSARKREETQYF. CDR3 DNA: TGTGCCAGCTCAGCCAGGAAGAGGGAAGAGACCCAGTACTTC.

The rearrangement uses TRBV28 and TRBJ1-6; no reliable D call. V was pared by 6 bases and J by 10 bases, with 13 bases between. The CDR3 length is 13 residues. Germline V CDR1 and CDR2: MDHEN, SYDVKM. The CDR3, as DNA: TGTGCCAGCAGGCTACCCTTGGGATCACCCCTCCACTTT. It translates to CASRLPLGSPLHF.

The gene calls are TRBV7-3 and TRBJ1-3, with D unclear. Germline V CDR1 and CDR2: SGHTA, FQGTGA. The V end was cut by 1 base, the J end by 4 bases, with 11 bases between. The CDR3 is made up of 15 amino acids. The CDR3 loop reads CASSLSATPGNTIYF. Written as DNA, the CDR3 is TGTGCCAGCAGCTTAAGCGCCACTCCAGGAAACACCATATATTTT.

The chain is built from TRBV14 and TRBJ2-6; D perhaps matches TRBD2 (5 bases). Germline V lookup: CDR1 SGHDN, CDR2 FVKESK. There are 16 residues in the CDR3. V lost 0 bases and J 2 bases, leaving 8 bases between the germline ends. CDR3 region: CASSQDLRAGANVLTF. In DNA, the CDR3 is TGTGCCAGCAGCCAAGATTTGAGGGCTGGGGCCAACGTCCTGACTTTC.

The chain's CDR3 is CASSLMAGGKTEAFF. CDR3 bases: TGCGCCAGCAGCTTGATGGCAGGGGGCAAGACTGAAGCTTTCTTT. The chain uses TRBV5-1 and TRBJ1-1; 8 bases align to TRBD1. CDR1 is SGHRS and CDR2 is YFSETQ in the germline V gene. With V trimmed by 1 base and J by 5 bases, 7 bases remained unmatched. The CDR3 sequence is 15 residues long.

CDR3 residues: CASSWRDRTPYEQYF. In DNA, the CDR3 is TGTGCCAGCAGTTGGAGGGACAGGACCCCCTACGAGCAGTACTTC. V gene TRBV28 combines with J gene TRBJ2-7; 8 bases align to TRBD1. Germline loops: CDR1 MDHEN, CDR2 SYDVKM. V lost 4 bases, J lost 2 bases, and 7 bases stayed unmatched. CDR3 length equals 15 residues.

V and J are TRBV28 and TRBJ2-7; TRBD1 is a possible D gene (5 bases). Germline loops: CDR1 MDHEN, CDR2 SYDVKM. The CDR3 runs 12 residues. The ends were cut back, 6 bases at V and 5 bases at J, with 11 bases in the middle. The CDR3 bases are TGTGCCAGCAGCCCGGACAATCACGAGCAGTACTTC. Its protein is CASSPDNHEQYF. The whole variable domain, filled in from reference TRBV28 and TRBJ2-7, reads DVKVTQSSRYLVKRTGEKVFLECVQDMDHENMFWYRQDPGLGLRLIYFSYDVKMKEKGDIPEGYSVSREKKERFSLILESASTNQTSMYLCASSPDNHEQYFGPGTRLTVT.

CDR3: CATSTHLTAQETQYF. Written as DNA, the CDR3 is TGTGCCACCAGCACCCACCTGACGGCCCAAGAGACCCAGTACTTC. The chain couples TRBV15 to TRBJ2-5; D is uncertain. The V end was cut by 4 bases, the J end by 1 base, with 13 bases between. The CDR3 sequence is 15 residues long. Germline V gene lookup returns CDR1 LNHNV and CDR2 YYDKDF (reference sequence).